This T cell receptor (beta chain) stems from a study of T cells after yellow fever vaccination. About the research overall: SMART-Seq v4 Ultra Low Input prepared libraries from low-cell fractions.

Germline V gives CDR1 SGHAT, CDR2 FQNNGV. Trimming took off 2 bases at V and 2 bases at J, with 14 bases between the two ends. The CDR3 is 16 residues long. With regard to this clonotype: Its antigen remains unidentified.

Study observations and caveats: Bulk-population clonotypes that are abundant could appear as contaminants in FACS-sorted repertoires.

TCRdb analysed the 5' RACE reads with MiXCR anew, one entry per CDR3 protein. This sample has some 240,000 distinct CDR3 sequences, with roughly 5.2% found just once. Material: CD4+ T cells sorted from PBMCs, obtained on the day of the yellow fever booster vaccination. The sequence came from a man aged 18 to 35 who received the YFV17D yellow fever vaccine. The rearrangement joins TRBV11-2 to TRBJ2-3; D unclear. The CDR3 region has the DNA TGTGCCAGCAGCTTAATCTGGGGTGAGGTCACAGATACGCAGTATTTT. This translates into CASSLIWGEVTDTQYF.